Reported below is one TCR beta chain. Antigen: not known. Generated by immunoSEQ multiplex PCR, the TCRdb table keeps only in-frame clones and is missing some. The profile shows 90,000 to 100,000 clones, roughly 85% of them singletons. This sample was included in a study of T cell responses to AZD1222 COVID-19 vaccine. Study results and caveats: Possibly, clonal diversity was underestimated; donors were largely white British and included more females. Along spike, vaccine-associated CD4 TCRs were found throughout, with dominance at 160-218 and 743-854.

Germline lookup yields CDR1 MDHEN and CDR2 SYDVKM. Trimming cost V 3 bases and J 14 bases; bases outside gene matches: 7. The CDR3 totals 13 residues. Sequencing used peripheral blood, obtained 28 days after the second AZD1222 dose. V gene TRBV28 combines with J gene TRBJ2-1, with 10 bases identical to TRBD2. This clonotype originated in an adult who received the AZD1222 COVID-19 vaccine. The CDR3 here is CASSFPAGGPEFF. CDR3 bases: TGTGCCAGCAGTTTCCCAGCGGGAGGGCCGGAGTTCTTC. The whole variable domain, filled in from reference TRBV28 and TRBJ2-1, reads DVKVTQSSRYLVKRTGEKVFLECVQDMDHENMFWYRQDPGLGLRLIYFSYDVKMKEKGDIPEGYSVSREKKERFSLILESASTNQTSMYLCASSFPAGGPEFFGPGTRLTVL.